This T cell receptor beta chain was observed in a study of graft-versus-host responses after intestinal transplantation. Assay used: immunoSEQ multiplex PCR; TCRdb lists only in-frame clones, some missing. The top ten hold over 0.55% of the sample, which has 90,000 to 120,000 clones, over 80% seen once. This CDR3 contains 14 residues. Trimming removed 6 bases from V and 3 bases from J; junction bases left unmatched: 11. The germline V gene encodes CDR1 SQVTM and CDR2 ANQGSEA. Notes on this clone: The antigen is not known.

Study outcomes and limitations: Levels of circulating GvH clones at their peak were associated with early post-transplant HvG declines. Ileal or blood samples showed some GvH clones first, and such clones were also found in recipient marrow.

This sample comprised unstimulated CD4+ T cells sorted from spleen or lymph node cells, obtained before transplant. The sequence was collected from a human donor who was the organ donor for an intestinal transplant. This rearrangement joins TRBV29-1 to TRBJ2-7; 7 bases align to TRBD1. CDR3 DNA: TGCAGCGTAAAGTACCGACAGGGCCGCTACGAGCAGTACTTC. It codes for CSVKYRQGRYEQYF.